Listed here are 23 T cell receptor beta chains from one sample, sequenced in a study of regulatory T cells (dated by TCRdb to 2017 to 2018). The library came from the immunoSEQ multiplex PCR assay. The multiplex PCR relied on 52 forward TRBV primers and 13 reverse TRBJ primers, and amplification bias was corrected through assay-based and computational methods. As stored in TCRdb, this immuneACCESS dataset retains in-frame rearrangements with V and J assigned. A fraction of the clones does not appear; measured against another copy, unresolved V genes explain less than half of the discrepancy, and the remainder lacks a known reason. This sample gives 20,000 to 25,000 clones in total; roughly 93% of them show up just once. The top ten constitute roughly 4% of the sample. Source material: CD8+ T cells sorted from blood. The receptors derive from a child aged 2 to 15 with CD3G deficiency.

The chain joins TRBV28 to TRBJ2-3, with 7 bases aligning to TRBD2. The length of the CDR3 is 13 residues. With V trimmed by 6 bases and J by 9 bases, 9 bases remained unmatched. CDR1 is MDHEN, CDR2 SYDVKM, per germline. Written as DNA, the CDR3 is TGTGCCAGCAGCTTAGCGGGCCGGGGGACGCAGTATTTT. Translation: CASSLAGRGTQYF.

The chain links TRBV6-4 to TRBJ2-5, with D possibly being TRBD2 (7 bases). CDR1 is MRHNA and CDR2 is SNTAGT in the germline V gene. The CDR3 is 15 residues long. Trimming cost V 5 bases and J 5 bases, with 18 bases left between them. CDR3 in DNA: TGTGCCAGCAGTAAGAAACTAGCGAGGGGGGAGACCCAGTACTTC. This gives the protein CASSKKLARGETQYF.

The chain uses TRBV28 and TRBJ1-1, with 10 bases lining up with TRBD1. Per germline, CDR1 MDHEN and CDR2 SYDVKM. This CDR3 has 14 residues. J lost 5 bases, V lost 4 bases, and 4 bases had no gene match. The CDR3, as DNA: TGTGCCAGCAGTTACGGGACAGGGGTAACTGAAGCTTTCTTT. As protein: CASSYGTGVTEAFF.

The chain carries TRBV27 and TRBJ2-1; 9 positions match TRBD1. The CDR3 extends over 13 amino acids. The germline V gene encodes CDR1 MNHEY and CDR2 SMNVEV (reference sequence). The J segment lost 6 bases and the V segment lost 4 bases, leaving 1 base of the junction unmatched. CDR3 amino acids: CASSWGQGNEQFF. CDR3 bases: TGTGCCAGCAGTTGGGGACAGGGCAATGAGCAGTTCTTC.

This chain connects TRBV28 to TRBJ2-7; possible D gene TRBD1, 5 bases. CDR3 size: 13 residues. The ends were cut back, 5 bases at V and 4 bases at J, with 12 bases in the middle. Looked up from germline, CDR1 is MDHEN and CDR2 is SYDVKM. The CDR3 coding sequence is TGTGCCAGCAGTCCCAGGGTATTTTACGAGCAGTACTTC. Protein product: CASSPRVFYEQYF. Together with reference TRBV28 and TRBJ2-7, the CDR3 gives the full variable domain: DVKVTQSSRYLVKRTGEKVFLECVQDMDHENMFWYRQDPGLGLRLIYFSYDVKMKEKGDIPEGYSVSREKKERFSLILESASTNQTSMYLCASSPRVFYEQYFGPGTRLTVT.

V is TRBV7-8 and J is TRBJ2-3, with TRBD2 identical over 16 bases. Germline CDR1 SGHVS, CDR2 FQNEAQ. The J segment lost 2 bases and the V segment lost 5 bases, leaving 7 bases of the junction unmatched. The CDR3 is 18 amino acids. CDR3 DNA: TGTGCCAGCAGCCCGGGACTAGCGGGAGGGGGTGTCACAGATACGCAGTATTTT. This gives the protein CASSPGLAGGGVTDTQYF.

This rearrangement joins TRBV19 to TRBJ2-1, with D perhaps TRBD2 (6 bases). V was cut by 5 bases and J by 4 bases, with 15 bases left in between. The CDR3 totals 15 residues. The germline V gene encodes CDR1 LNHDA and CDR2 SQIVND (reference sequence). CDR3: CASSSSISGYNEQFF. In DNA form, the CDR3 reads TGTGCCAGTAGTTCAAGCATTAGCGGTTACAATGAGCAGTTCTTC. Full variable domain (missing parts from reference TRBV19 and TRBJ2-1): DGGITQSPKYLFRKEGQNVTLSCEQNLNHDAMYWYRQDPGQGLRLIYYSQIVNDFQKGDIAEGYSVSREKKESFPLTVTSAQKNPTAFYLCASSSSISGYNEQFFGPGTRLTVL.

V and J are TRBV7-8 and TRBJ1-1, with D unclear. Trimming removed 1 base from V and 0 bases from J, with 6 bases in between. This CDR3 has 14 residues. Germline-derived CDR1 and CDR2 are SGHVS and FQNEAQ. The CDR3 loop reads CASSLEVMNTEAFF. CDR3 coding DNA: TGTGCCAGCAGCTTAGAGGTGATGAACACTGAAGCTTTCTTT.

J is TRBJ2-2 and V is TRBV28, with D possibly TRBD1 on 5 matching bases. Trimming took 2 bases from V and 6 from J, leaving 22 bases between them. CDR3 length: 18 amino acids. Germline V lookup: CDR1 MDHEN, CDR2 SYDVKM. CDR3 nucleotide sequence: TGTGCCAGCAGTTTAAAGCGAACCTTCGGACACAAGGCCGGGGAGCTGTTTTTT. This translates into CASSLKRTFGHKAGELFF.

This chain links TRBV28 with TRBJ2-5; 8 nucleotides agree with TRBD1. The V gene end was trimmed by 5 bases and the J gene end by 3 bases; junction bases not matched to a gene: 11. The CDR3 spans 16 residues. The germline CDR1 and CDR2 sequences are MDHEN and SYDVKM. This chain's CDR3 is CASSREPTGGEETQYF. As DNA, the CDR3 is TGTGCCAGCAGTCGAGAGCCCACAGGGGGTGAAGAGACCCAGTACTTC.

This clone was observed once. The chain combines TRBV27 with TRBJ2-2; D is unclear. The CDR3 totals 11 residues. The germline V gene encodes CDR1 MNHEY and CDR2 SMNVEV (reference sequence). V was pared by 4 bases and J by 7 bases, with 4 bases between. CDR3 sequence: CASSSGGELFF. The CDR3, as DNA: TGTGCCAGCAGTTCTGGCGGGGAGCTGTTTTTT.

This chain joins TRBV19 and TRBJ2-1, with 7 bases lining up with TRBD2. The CDR3 covers 13 residues. The trim removed 6 bases at V and 9 bases at J, leaving 8 bases unmatched. Germline CDR1 and CDR2: LNHDA and SQIVND (reference sequence). The CDR3: CASSSAGVGEQFF. The CDR3 DNA follows: TGTGCCAGTAGCTCTGCGGGAGTAGGTGAGCAGTTCTTC.

V and J are TRBV6-1 and TRBJ2-7, with 7 bases fitting TRBD2. Germline-derived CDR1 and CDR2 are MNHNS and SASEGT. J gave up 1 base and V 8 bases, and 8 bases lay outside the gene matches. The CDR3 loop spans 14 amino acids. The CDR3 sequence is CASGEWGGSYEQYF. CDR3 sequence (DNA): TGTGCCAGCGGAGAGTGGGGGGGATCCTACGAGCAGTACTTC.

The chain uses TRBV13 and TRBJ2-2; TRBD1 matches 7 bases. This CDR3 comprises 17 residues. With V trimmed by 0 bases and J by 0 bases, 4 bases remained unmatched. From germline, CDR1 is PRHDT and CDR2 FYEKMQ (reference sequence). The DNA for the CDR3 is TGTGCCAGCAGCTTAGGGCCACAGGGGTCGAACACCGGGGAGCTGTTTTTT. It encodes CASSLGPQGSNTGELFF.

This chain connects TRBV18 to TRBJ2-7; TRBD2 matches at 13 bases. Germline loops: CDR1 KGHSH, CDR2 LQKENI. Trimming took 4 bases from V and 0 from J; bases not matched to a gene: 9. The CDR3 is made up of 18 amino acids. This CDR3 is CASSHRLAGGPISYEQYF. DNA for the CDR3: TGTGCCAGCTCACACCGACTAGCGGGAGGCCCCATCTCCTACGAGCAGTACTTC.

The V call is TRBV28, the J call TRBJ2-5; no definite D call. In germline, CDR1 is MDHEN, CDR2 SYDVKM. Trimming took 3 bases from V and 1 from J, leaving 9 bases between them. This CDR3 contains 14 residues. The CDR3 DNA is TGTGCCAGCAGTTTCGGGCTCGTCCAAGAGACCCAGTACTTC. It codes for CASSFGLVQETQYF.

About this clone itself: The same CDR3 is also encoded by other DNA sequences in this sample. The chain carries TRBV7-9 and TRBJ2-1, with D perhaps assigned TRBD1 or TRBD2 (5 bases each). The CDR3 runs to 15 residues. Per the germline V gene, CDR1 is SEHNR and CDR2 is FQNEAQ (reference sequence). Trimming stripped 0 bases from V and 2 bases from J, with 8 bases between. The CDR3 DNA reads as TGTGCCAGCAGCTTAGCGGGGACCCCCTACAATGAGCAGTTCTTC. Protein: CASSLAGTPYNEQFF.

This chain uses TRBV7-2 with TRBJ2-7; 7 nucleotides agree with TRBD1. This CDR3 contains 15 residues. CDR1 is SGHTA, CDR2 FQGNSA, per germline. The V segment lost 5 bases and the J segment 5 bases; nucleotides outside the gene matches: 12. The DNA of the CDR3 is TGTGCCAGCAGCCCCGAGGGACAGAACCTAAACGAGCAGTACTTC. This encodes CASSPEGQNLNEQYF. The full variable domain, with the rest looked up from reference TRBV7-2 and TRBJ2-7, is GAGVSQSPSNKVTEKGKDVELRCDPISGHTALYWYRQSLGQGLEFLIYFQGNSAPDKSGLPSDRFSAERTGGSVSTLTIQRTQQEDSAVYLCASSPEGQNLNEQYFGPGTRLTVT.

The count of this clone is one. This sequence joins TRBV28 and TRBJ2-1, with D possibly called TRBD1 or TRBD2 (5 bases each). Germline lookup yields CDR1 MDHEN and CDR2 SYDVKM. Trimming shortened V by 6 bases and J by 1 base, and 13 bases separated the two germline ends. CDR3 length: 15 residues. CDR3 DNA: TGTGCCAGCAGCACCCGGGGCGTTTCCTACAATGAGCAGTTCTTC. It specifies CASSTRGVSYNEQFF.

This chain connects TRBV5-1 to TRBJ2-7, with D possibly matching TRBD1 (6 bases). Trimming shortened V by 3 bases and J by 1 base, and 11 bases separated the two germline ends. The CDR3 loop spans 14 amino acids. Per the germline V gene, CDR1 is SGHRS and CDR2 is YFSETQ. Written as DNA, the CDR3 is TGCGCCAGCAGCTCCGGGACAAATTCCTACGAGCAGTACTTC. Translating it yields CASSSGTNSYEQYF.

CDR3 amino acids: CASSLTNTEAFF. CDR3 nucleotides: TGTGCCAGCAGCTTGACGAACACTGAAGCTTTCTTT. The chain is built from TRBV6-6 and TRBJ1-1; no clear D. V lost 6 bases to trimming and J lost 1 base, with 6 bases between them. The CDR3 totals 12 residues. Germline lookup yields CDR1 MNHNY and CDR2 SVGAGI (reference sequence).

In this sample, this clone turned up a few times. The CDR3 loop reads CASSSLILAGGTDTQYF. The CDR3 coding sequence is TGTGCCAGCAGTTCCCTTATACTAGCGGGAGGCACAGATACGCAGTATTTT. The chain uses TRBV28 and TRBJ2-3; 11 bases are shared with TRBD2. Germline values: CDR1 MDHEN, CDR2 SYDVKM. Trimming took 4 bases from V and 1 from J; bases not matched to a gene: 7. CDR3 length: 17 residues.

The V gene is TRBV19, the J gene TRBJ1-1; D is perhaps TRBD1 (5 bases). Trimming took 9 bases from V and 1 from J, leaving 12 bases between them. The length of the CDR3 is 13 residues. Germline CDR1 reads LNHDA; CDR2 reads SQIVND (reference sequence). For the CDR3, the DNA is TGTGCCAGCCGAGCGGGGACGAACACTGAAGCTTTCTTT. Its protein is CASRAGTNTEAFF.